This T cell receptor (beta chain) comes out of a study of blood T cell repertoires in COVID-19 (dated by TCRdb to the early 2020s). About the full investigation: The collaborator samples originated in the United States, Italy and Spain and spanned the acute and convalescent phases of COVID-19. The material from the prospective study consisted of cDNA or gDNA derived from T cells, B-cell-depleted T cells, or PBMCs. Deeply sampled blood TCRbeta repertoires from subjects exposed to, actively infected with, or recovered from COVID-19 were included in the dataset. The repertoires were released in a freely available public database meant as a resource for research on the immune response to SARS-CoV-2. The samples were drawn from the first 160 participants of the ongoing ImmuneRACE study and from over a thousand subjects provided by 6 global collaborators. A de-identified subject ID, COVID-19 status, age in years and sex were almost always included in the sample metadata. Where available, HLA class I and class II types were obtained from metadata supplied by the sample provider rather than from assay-based typing. The research as a whole found: The quantity of clinical and demographic metadata differed by source and by participant and was supplied without curation.

TCRbeta CDR3 regions were amplified from genomic DNA by means of the immunoSEQ Assay, a bias-controlled multiplex PCR. The study's own analysis went as follows. The number of nucleated cells in each sample was estimated from the amplification of reference gene primers within the assay. To quantify the absolute abundance of each unique TCRbeta CDR3 rearrangement, sequence reads were collapsed and filtered. For each sample, productive Simpson clonality was calculated as the square root of Simpson's diversity index over productive rearrangements. TCRdb retrieved this table from immuneACCESS and kept in-frame rearrangements only. Not all clones are present; in checked studies, unresolved V genes account for under half, and no reason is known for the remainder. Clonal size and the V and J genes are those of that table, whereas D and trimming came from the DNA. For this sample there are about 160,000 clones; about 88% appear just once. Together, the top ten hold over 5% of the sample.

One collaborating source in Seattle enrolled patients while the patients were actively infected and followed the patients over time throughout the course of disease. The collaborating institutions used their own protocols to collect whole blood in K2EDTA tubes. For TCRbeta analysis, collaborators shipped samples as frozen whole blood, isolated PBMCs, or DNA extracted from either of those sample types. CDR1 and CDR2, per the germline V gene, are MNHEY and SVGEGT. From the cysteine up to the phenylalanine, the CDR3 has a length of 14 residues. CDR3 DNA is the only sequence kept; it has 42 bases, read in frame from the first base. V loses 6 bases, J loses 2 bases, and the germline ends lie 8 bases apart. About this clone: The antigen this receptor binds is unknown. One base away there is no much larger clone; base qualities are not given.

The specimen sequenced was peripheral blood. This TCR was sampled from a woman aged 50 to 60 with COVID-19, enrolled during active disease. The sequence links TRBV6-2 or TRBV6-3 to TRBJ2-6; TRBD1 is a possible D gene, resting on 5 matching bases. The DNA is TGTGCCAGCAGCCCCAGGGCTGGGGCCAACGTCCTGACTTTC. Its product reads: CASSPRAGANVLTF.